The next 6 T cell receptor beta chains were all read from a single sample in a study of blood T cells in healthy people across ages. Alongside a J-beta primer mix, a sample-barcoded 5' primer served in a second PCR lasting about 7 to 11 cycles. A single record per CDR3 protein comes from TCRdb applying MiXCR to the 5' RACE reads. The sample holds fewer than 800,000 distinct CDR3 sequences, about half seen once. What was sequenced was blood. Every receptor here comes from a woman between 55 and 75 years old in good health.

This chain connects TRBV28 to TRBJ1-2; D gene ambiguous. CDR1 MDHEN and CDR2 SYDVKM come from the germline V gene. Trimming removed 2 bases at V and 7 bases at J, with 14 bases between. The CDR3 is made up of 14 amino acids. CDR3 loop: CASSLSSVSGGYTF. DNA of the CDR3: TGTGCCAGCAGTTTAAGTTCAGTCTCCGGTGGCTACACCTTC.

The V call is TRBV10-3, the J call TRBJ2-3; 10 bases align to TRBD1. Germline trimming cut 8 bases from V and 4 bases from J; bases unmatched to any gene: 3. Germline V gene data show CDR1 as ENHRY and CDR2 as SYGVKD. This CDR3 region has 13 residues. This chain's CDR3 is CAIGQGGSDTQYF. The CDR3 bases are TGTGCCATCGGACAGGGGGGGTCAGATACGCAGTATTTT.

The genes are TRBV7-2 and TRBJ2-6; maybe TRBD2 (5 bases). The germline V gene has CDR1 SGHTA and CDR2 FQGNSA. Trimming removed 9 bases at V and 4 bases at J, with 10 bases between. The CDR3 is 13 amino acids. The CDR3 is CARRVTGANVLTF. The CDR3 bases are TGTGCCAGGAGGGTTACCGGGGCCAACGTCCTGACTTTC.

V usage is TRBV28 and J usage is TRBJ1-2, with TRBD1 matching 9 bases. There are 16 residues in the CDR3. CDR1 MDHEN and CDR2 SYDVKM come from the germline V gene. The J segment lost 7 bases and the V segment lost 0 bases, leaving 9 bases of the junction unmatched. CDR3 DNA: TGTGCCAGCAGTTTATGGGATTCACAGGGGGCGGGTGGCTACACCTTC. Its protein is CASSLWDSQGAGGYTF.

The gene calls are TRBV20-1 and TRBJ2-1; D not certain. V dropped 4 bases and J dropped 10 bases, with 8 bases sitting between them. Germline lookup yields CDR1 DFQATT and CDR2 SNEGSKA (reference sequence). CDR3 length: 10 residues. The CDR3 coding sequence is TGCAGTGCTATGGATGGAGAGCAGTTCTTC. Residues: CSAMDGEQFF.

This clonotype was counted a few times. The chain couples TRBV28 to TRBJ1-2; D ambiguous. The CDR3 sequence is 13 residues long. V was trimmed by 6 bases and J by 5 bases, leaving 13 bases between them. Germline CDR1 reads MDHEN; CDR2 reads SYDVKM. The CDR3 DNA reads TGTGCCAGCAGCCCCAGCGGGTGGTATGGCTACACCTTC. It encodes CASSPSGWYGYTF.